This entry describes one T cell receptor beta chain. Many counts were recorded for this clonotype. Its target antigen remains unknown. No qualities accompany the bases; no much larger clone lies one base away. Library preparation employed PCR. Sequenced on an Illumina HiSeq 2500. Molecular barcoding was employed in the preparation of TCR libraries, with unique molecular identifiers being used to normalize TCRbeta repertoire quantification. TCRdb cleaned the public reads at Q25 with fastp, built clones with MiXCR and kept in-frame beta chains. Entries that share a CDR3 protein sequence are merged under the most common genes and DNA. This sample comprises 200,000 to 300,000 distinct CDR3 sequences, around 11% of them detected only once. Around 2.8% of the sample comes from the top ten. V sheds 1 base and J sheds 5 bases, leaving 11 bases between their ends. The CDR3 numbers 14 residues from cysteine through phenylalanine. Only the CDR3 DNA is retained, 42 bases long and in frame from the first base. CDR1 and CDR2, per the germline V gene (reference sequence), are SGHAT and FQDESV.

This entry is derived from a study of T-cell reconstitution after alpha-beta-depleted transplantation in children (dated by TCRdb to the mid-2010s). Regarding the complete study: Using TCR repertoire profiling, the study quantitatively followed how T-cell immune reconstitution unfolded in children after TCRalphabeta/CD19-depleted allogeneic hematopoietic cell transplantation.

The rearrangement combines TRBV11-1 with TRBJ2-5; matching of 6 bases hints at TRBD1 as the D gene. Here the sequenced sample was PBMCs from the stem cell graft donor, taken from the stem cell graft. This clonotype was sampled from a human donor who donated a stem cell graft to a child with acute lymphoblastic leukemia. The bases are TGTGCCAGCAGCTTAGGTCAGGGGTCGGAGACCCAGTACTTC. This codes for CASSLGQGSETQYF. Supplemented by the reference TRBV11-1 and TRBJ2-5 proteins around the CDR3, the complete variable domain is EAEVAQSPRYKITEKSQAVAFWCDPISGHATLYWYRQILGQGPELLVQFQDESVVDDSQLPKDRFSAERLKGVDSTLKIQPAELGDSAMYLCASSLGQGSETQYFGPGTRLLVL.